This TCR beta chain was observed in a study of STAT5B mutations in CD4+ large granular lymphocyte leukemia. From germline, CDR1 is LGHNA and CDR2 YSLEER. This CDR3 has 18 residues. V lost 1 base and J lost 0; bases outside the gene matches: 6. Here immunoSEQ multiplex PCR was the method, and the copy in TCRdb shows in-frame clones only, minus some. The table records about 37,000 clones, nearly 90% of them present only once. The chain recombines TRBV4-3 with TRBJ2-2, with TRBD2 matching over 9 bases. Source material: CD4+ T cells from blood buffy coats. This receptor was taken from a human donor in good health. CDR3 residues: CASSQVLAGPSNTGELFF. CDR3 nucleotides: TGCGCCAGCAGCCAAGTTCTAGCGGGGCCTTCGAACACCGGGGAGCTGTTTTTT.